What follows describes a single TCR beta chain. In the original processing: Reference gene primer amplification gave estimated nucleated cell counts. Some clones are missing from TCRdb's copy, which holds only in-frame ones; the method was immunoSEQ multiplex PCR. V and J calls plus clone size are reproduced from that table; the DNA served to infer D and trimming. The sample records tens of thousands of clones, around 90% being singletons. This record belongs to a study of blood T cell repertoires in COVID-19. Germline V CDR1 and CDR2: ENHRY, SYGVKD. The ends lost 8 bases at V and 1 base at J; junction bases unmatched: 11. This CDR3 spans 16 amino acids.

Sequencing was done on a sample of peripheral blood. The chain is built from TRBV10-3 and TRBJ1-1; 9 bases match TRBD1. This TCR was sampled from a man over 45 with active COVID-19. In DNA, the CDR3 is TGTGCCATCCGAACCGGGACAGGGTGGAAGAACACTGAAGCTTTCTTT. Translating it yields CAIRTGTGWKNTEAFF.